The present T cell receptor beta chain was sequenced within a study of Ad26.COV2.S vaccination and SARS-CoV-2 variants. The table came from immunoSEQ multiplex PCR; TCRdb's copy has only in-frame clones and leaves some out. The sample includes some 320,000 clones, 85% of them seen just once. This sample's treatment: roughly 20 received Ad26.COV2.S at low or high dose, single or two shots; 5 received placebo; per-sample allocation not given. Specimens were obtained on day 63 following the first vaccine or placebo injection. The material sequenced was peripheral blood, taken in a trial of Ad26.COV2.S vaccine versus placebo. This TCR derives from a person between 18 and 59 years old who received the Ad26.COV2.S COVID-19 vaccine or a placebo.

CDR3 amino acids: CASTRDYGYTF. The CDR3 DNA follows: TGTGCCAGCACACGGGACTATGGCTACACCTTC. The chain links TRBV2 to TRBJ1-2; D unresolved. Between the trimmed V and J ends, which lost 7 bases and 3 bases, there was a span of 6 bases. Germline CDR1 reads SNHLY; CDR2 reads FYNNEI. This CDR3 has 11 residues. The full variable domain, completed using reference TRBV2 and TRBJ1-2, is EPEVTQTPSHQVTQMGQEVILRCVPISNHLYFYWYRQILGQKVEFLVSFYNNEISEKSEIFDDQFSVERPDGSNFTLKIRSTKLEDSAMYFCASTRDYGYTFGSGTRLTVV.